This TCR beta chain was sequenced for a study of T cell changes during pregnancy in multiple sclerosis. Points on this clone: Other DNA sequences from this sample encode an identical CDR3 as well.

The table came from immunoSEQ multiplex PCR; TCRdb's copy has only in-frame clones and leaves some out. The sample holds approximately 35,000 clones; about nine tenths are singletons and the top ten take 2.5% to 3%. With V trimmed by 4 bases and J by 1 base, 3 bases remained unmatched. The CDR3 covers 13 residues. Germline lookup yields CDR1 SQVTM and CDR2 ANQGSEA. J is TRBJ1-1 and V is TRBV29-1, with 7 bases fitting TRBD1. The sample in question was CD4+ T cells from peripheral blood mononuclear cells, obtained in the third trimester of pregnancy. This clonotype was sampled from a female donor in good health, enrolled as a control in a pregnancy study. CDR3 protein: CSVGRTGNTEAFF. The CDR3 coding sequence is TGCAGCGTTGGGAGGACAGGGAACACTGAAGCTTTCTTT.